This entry features one TCR beta chain sequence. Assay: immunoSEQ multiplex PCR; the TCRdb copy retains only in-frame clones and omits some. Of over 200,000 clones in the sample, approximately 81% were seen once. The sample comes from a study of blood T cell repertoires in COVID-19. The CDR3 runs 15 residues. The J segment lost 4 bases and the V segment lost 5 bases, leaving 5 bases of the junction unmatched. Germline CDR1 reads SGHRS; CDR2 reads YFSETQ. Specimen: PBMCs or T cells enriched from blood (not recorded which). The origin of this receptor is a man aged 40-55 years who had recovered from COVID-19. The chain uses TRBV5-1 and TRBJ2-3, with 12 bases identical to TRBD1. The CDR3 here is CASRAGQGASDTQYF. The DNA for the CDR3 is TGCGCCAGCAGGGCGGGACAGGGGGCTTCAGATACGCAGTATTTT.